This T cell receptor (beta chain) was recovered during a study of OX40 agonist ivuxolimab in advanced cancers. TCRdb's copy holds only in-frame clones and misses some; the assay was immunoSEQ multiplex PCR. The sample shows around 41,000 clones, 88% of them seen only once. The material sequenced was CD4+ or CD8+ T cells sorted from blood, taken in a trial of the OX40 agonist ivuxolimab. The TCR comes from an adult with an advanced solid tumor such as melanoma, head and neck, liver or kidney cancer.

For the CDR3, the DNA is TGCGCCAGCAGTGATAAGGCGACCTACGAGCAGTACTTC. Protein product: CASSDKATYEQYF. The rearrangement uses TRBV10-1 and TRBJ2-7; D is unclear. CDR1 and CDR2 from the germline V gene are WNHNN and SYGVQD (reference sequence). This CDR3 region has 13 residues. The V and J ends lost 3 bases and 2 bases respectively, with 8 bases between them.